These T cell receptor beta chains were read from a single sample in a study of cytomegalovirus exposure and HLA in healthy donors. The data were produced by immunoSEQ multiplex PCR, yet TCRdb's version contains in-frame clones alone and is incomplete. The data contain 150,000 to 200,000 clones, 80% to 90% of them singletons. Sequenced sample: PBMCs. Receptors were obtained from a woman under 40 in good health and CMV-seronegative. CDR3s include the opening cysteine and the closing phenylalanine or tryptophan. D genes are given only for firm matches. Size is stated for part of the rows, as once, few or many counts, or as a class when the clone is expanded.

D,J,V,size,DNA,CDR3
NA,TRBJ1-1,TRBV6-6,NA,TGTGCCAGCAGTTACGGGTGGCAGGGGAACACTGAAGCTTTCTTT,CASSYGWQGNTEAFF
NA,TRBJ1-5,TRBV7-9,NA,TGTGCCAGCAGCCGAGGGGCGAACGGCAATCAGCCCCAGCATTTT,CASSRGANGNQPQHF
NA,TRBJ1-4,TRBV2,NA,TGTGCCACTATGGGACCCACGGTAGGGTTGGTGGAAAAACTGTTTTTT,CATMGPTVGLVEKLFF
NA,TRBJ2-7,TRBV9,once,TGTGCCAGCAGCCCCGGTCCCTCCTACGAGCAGTACTTC,CASSPGPSYEQYF
NA,TRBJ2-7,TRBV19,NA,TGTGCCACTCGTTCGCCACCCCCAACCTACGAGCAGTACTTC,CATRSPPPTYEQYF
NA,TRBJ2-7,TRBV2,NA,TGTGCCAGCAGAGGGGGAGTGAGAACCTACGAGCAGTACTTC,CASRGGVRTYEQYF
NA,TRBJ1-5,TRBV21-1,NA,TGTGCCAGCAGCAAAGACAGGATTCCTCAGCCCCAGCATTTT,CASSKDRIPQPQHF
NA,TRBJ2-5,TRBV4-3,NA,TGCGCCAGCAGCGCCCTTGGGGGGGCGGGGACCCAGTACTTC,CASSALGGAGTQYF
NA,TRBJ1-2,TRBV9,few,TGTGCCAGCAGAGGGGGAGGTGCTTATGGCTACACCTTC,CASRGGGAYGYTF
NA,TRBJ1-5,TRBV21-1,NA,TGTGCCAGCAGTAACAATCAGCCCCAGCATTTT,CASSNNQPQHF
NA,TRBJ2-7,TRBV19,NA,TGTGCCAGTAGTATAGGGACAGCCGAGCAGTACTTC,CASSIGTAEQYF
NA,TRBJ1-5,TRBV5-5,NA,TGTGCCAGCAGCTTGGTGGGCAATCAGCCCCAGCATTTT,CASSLVGNQPQHF
TRBD2,TRBJ2-5,TRBV7-2,NA,TGTGCCAGCAGCCCTCGAGCGGGAGGGCTGGCAGAGACCCAGTACTTC,CASSPRAGGLAETQYF
TRBD2,TRBJ2-3,TRBV6-6,NA,TGTGCCAGCAGTTCCTTACTAGCGGGGGGCGGAGATACGCAGTATTTT,CASSSLLAGGGDTQYF
NA,TRBJ1-1,TRBV7-9,NA,TGTGCCAGCAGCTTAGTGAGGTTGAACACTGAAGCTTTCTTT,CASSLVRLNTEAFF
TRBD1,TRBJ2-5,TRBV5-1,NA,TGCGCCAGCCGTCCGACGGGACAGAAACAAGAGACCCAGTACTTC,CASRPTGQKQETQYF
NA,TRBJ2-7,TRBV7-2,NA,TGTGCCAGCAGTTGGGATTGGGACTACGAGCAGTACTTC,CASSWDWDYEQYF
NA,TRBJ2-2,TRBV14,NA,TGTGCCAGCAGCCGCCCGGGACCGAACACCGGGGAGCTGTTTTTT,CASSRPGPNTGELFF
NA,TRBJ2-2,TRBV9,NA,TGTGCCAGCAAGAGTACTGGGGAGCTGTTTTTT,CASKSTGELFF
TRBD1,TRBJ1-2,TRBV7-9,NA,TGTGCCAGCAGCTCGCTTGGGGGACAGAGCACATATGGCTACACCTTC,CASSSLGGQSTYGYTF
NA,TRBJ1-4,TRBV10-3,few,TGTGCCATCAGTGAATCGATCAATACCGAAAAACTGTTTTTT,CAISESINTEKLFF
TRBD2,TRBJ2-5,TRBV7-2,NA,TGTGCCAGCAGCTTAACAGGACTAGCGGGCATGGAGACCCAGTACTTC,CASSLTGLAGMETQYF
TRBD2,TRBJ2-1,TRBV29-1,once,TGCAGCGTTGAAGATCAAAACAGCGGGGCAACCTACAATGAGCAGTTCTTC,CSVEDQNSGATYNEQFF
TRBD2,TRBJ2-2,TRBV5-1,few,TGCGCCAGCAGCTTCGGACTAGCCGAGAACACCGGGGAGCTGTTTTTT,CASSFGLAENTGELFF
NA,TRBJ2-1,TRBV29-1,NA,TGCAGCGTTGGCAGGAACAATGAGCAGTTCTTC,CSVGRNNEQFF
TRBD1,TRBJ2-5,TRBV5-1,NA,TGCGCCAGCAGCCCGCGGACAGGATTACAAGAGACCCAGTACTTC,CASSPRTGLQETQYF
NA,TRBJ2-3,TRBV15,NA,TGTGCCACCAGCGGCCTGTTGTCAGGGGATACGCAGTATTTT,CATSGLLSGDTQYF
TRBD1,TRBJ2-2,TRBV27,NA,TGTGCCAGCAGAACAGGGGTCACCGGGGAGCTGTTTTTT,CASRTGVTGELFF
TRBD1,TRBJ2-7,TRBV7-9,NA,TGTGCCAGCAGCTCCCAGGGGGATGCCTACGAGCAGTACTTC,CASSSQGDAYEQYF
TRBD1,TRBJ1-2,TRBV6-6,NA,TGTGCCAGCAGTCCAGGGGGTTTAGACTATGGCTACACCTTC,CASSPGGLDYGYTF
TRBD1,TRBJ1-2,TRBV28,NA,TGTGCCAGCAGTTTAGGGCAGGGGGGAAGCTATGGCTACACCTTC,CASSLGQGGSYGYTF
TRBD2,TRBJ2-1,TRBV27,NA,TGTGCCAGCAGTTCCTCGGGCAGGGGACTAGCGGGAGTAAGGGGAGCCTACAATGAGCAGTTCTTC,CASSSSGRGLAGVRGAYNEQFF
TRBD1,TRBJ1-2,TRBV6-1,once,TGTGCCAGCAGTGTCAGGGCAGGGGGGATTTCGAACTATGGCTACACCTTC,CASSVRAGGISNYGYTF
TRBD2,TRBJ2-1,TRBV27,NA,TGTGCCAGCAGCCCCGGACTAGCGCCAAACAATGAGCAGTTCTTC,CASSPGLAPNNEQFF
NA,TRBJ1-1,TRBV27,once,TGTGCCAGCAGTACCCGGAAGATGAACACTGAAGCTTTCTTT,CASSTRKMNTEAFF
NA,TRBJ2-7,TRBV27,once,TGTGCCAGCAGTTTCGCGCTATCCCCTAGAAACGAGCAGTACTTC,CASSFALSPRNEQYF
NA,TRBJ2-3,TRBV27,once,TGTGCCAGCAGTTTATCAGTCCGGGATACGCAGTATTTT,CASSLSVRDTQYF
TRBD1,TRBJ2-2,TRBV7-9,NA,TGTGCCAGCAGCCCGACAGGGGCCGGGGAGCTGTTTTTT,CASSPTGAGELFF